This is a list of T cell receptor beta chains from one sample in a study of blood T cell repertoires in COVID-19. The protocol was immunoSEQ multiplex PCR, while the TCRdb copy is restricted to in-frame clones and leaves out a portion. The sample holds under 500,000 clones, roughly 89% seen once. Specimen: peripheral blood. Receptors originate from a woman aged 25-40 years with acute or convalescent COVID-19. The CDR3 runs from the conserved cysteine through the conserved F or W. A D gene is named only where the DNA matches it firmly. Expanded clones are given a class, and other clones once, few, many or no size at all.

v_gene: TRBV23-1; j_gene: TRBJ2-1; d_gene: -; abundance: -; CDR3aa: CASSLLTLSYNEQFF; CDR3nt: TGCGCCAGCAGTCTCCTTACTCTCTCCTACAATGAGCAGTTCTTC
v_gene: TRBV6-5; j_gene: TRBJ2-3; d_gene: TRBD1; abundance: -; CDR3aa: CASSSPGQGTDTQYF; CDR3nt: TGTGCCAGCAGTTCCCCGGGACAGGGAACGGATACGCAGTATTTT
v_gene: TRBV5-1; j_gene: TRBJ1-2; d_gene: TRBD1; abundance: once; CDR3aa: CASSPDPTGYGYTF; CDR3nt: TGCGCCAGCAGCCCAGACCCGACAGGGTATGGCTACACCTTC
v_gene: TRBV5-1; j_gene: TRBJ1-3; d_gene: -; abundance: -; CDR3aa: CASSSTGSSGNTIYF; CDR3nt: TGCGCCAGCAGCAGCACAGGTAGCTCTGGAAACACCATATATTTT
v_gene: TRBV7-2; j_gene: TRBJ2-1; d_gene: -; abundance: -; CDR3aa: CASSLSRGYSEQFF; CDR3nt: TGTGCCAGCAGCTTATCCCGGGGGTACTCAGAGCAGTTCTTC
v_gene: TRBV10-1; j_gene: TRBJ2-1; d_gene: TRBD1; abundance: -; CDR3aa: CASKPGQGIGEQFF; CDR3nt: TGCGCCAGCAAACCGGGACAGGGGATCGGTGAGCAGTTCTTC
v_gene: TRBV6-5; j_gene: TRBJ2-7; d_gene: TRBD2; abundance: -; CDR3aa: CASRSNGLAGREQYF; CDR3nt: TGTGCCAGCAGAAGCAACGGACTAGCGGGGAGGGAGCAGTACTTC
v_gene: TRBV5-8; j_gene: TRBJ1-2; d_gene: -; abundance: -; CDR3aa: CASSLVGVSNYGYTF; CDR3nt: TGTGCCAGCAGCTTGGTTGGAGTTTCTAACTATGGCTACACCTTC
v_gene: TRBV5-1; j_gene: TRBJ1-1; d_gene: TRBD1; abundance: -; CDR3aa: CASSLTGQGLSEAFF; CDR3nt: TGCGCCAGCAGCTTAACGGGACAGGGATTGTCTGAAGCTTTCTTT
v_gene: TRBV27; j_gene: TRBJ2-1; d_gene: -; abundance: -; CDR3aa: CASSPWTEYNEQFF; CDR3nt: TGTGCCAGCAGTCCATGGACAGAGTACAATGAGCAGTTCTTC
v_gene: TRBV7-9; j_gene: TRBJ1-2; d_gene: TRBD1; abundance: many; CDR3aa: CASSHRETGVLTGGYTF; CDR3nt: TGTGCCAGCAGTCACCGAGAGACAGGGGTTTTAACGGGCGGCTACACCTTC
v_gene: TRBV7-3; j_gene: TRBJ2-1; d_gene: -; abundance: -; CDR3aa: CASSLRGTSYNHEQFF; CDR3nt: TGTGCCAGCAGCTTACGGGGTACCTCCTACAATCATGAGCAGTTCTTC
v_gene: TRBV9; j_gene: TRBJ2-2; d_gene: -; abundance: -; CDR3aa: CASSVEGGPNTGELFF; CDR3nt: TGTGCCAGCAGCGTAGAGGGGGGGCCAAACACCGGGGAGCTGTTTTTT
v_gene: TRBV4-1; j_gene: TRBJ2-1; d_gene: TRBD2; abundance: -; CDR3aa: CASSQGLAGTGQFF; CDR3nt: TGCGCCAGCAGCCAGGGACTAGCGGGGACTGGGCAGTTCTTC
v_gene: TRBV25-1; j_gene: TRBJ2-7; d_gene: -; abundance: -; CDR3aa: CASSPRVIEEQYF; CDR3nt: TGTGCCAGCAGCCCCCGGGTCATCGAAGAGCAGTACTTC
v_gene: TRBV5-4; j_gene: TRBJ2-5; d_gene: -; abundance: -; CDR3aa: CASSLELETQYF; CDR3nt: TGTGCCAGCAGCCTTGAGTTGGAGACCCAGTACTTC
v_gene: TRBV2; j_gene: TRBJ1-5; d_gene: -; abundance: -; CDR3aa: CASSEQGQPQHF; CDR3nt: TGTGCCAGCAGTGAACAGGGACAGCCCCAGCATTTT
v_gene: TRBV4-1; j_gene: TRBJ2-7; d_gene: TRBD1; abundance: -; CDR3aa: CASSQRTGEYEQYF; CDR3nt: TGCGCCAGCAGCCAAAGAACAGGGGAGTACGAGCAGTACTTC
v_gene: TRBV24-1; j_gene: TRBJ2-3; d_gene: -; abundance: -; CDR3aa: CATSVGGTDTQYF; CDR3nt: TGTGCCACCAGTGTGGGCGGCACAGATACGCAGTATTTT
v_gene: TRBV7-2; j_gene: TRBJ1-2; d_gene: TRBD1; abundance: few; CDR3aa: CASSPGQGASGYTF; CDR3nt: TGTGCCAGCAGCCCGGGACAGGGGGCTTCTGGCTACACCTTC
v_gene: TRBV19; j_gene: TRBJ2-1; d_gene: TRBD2; abundance: -; CDR3aa: CASSILPGLAGGLDEQFF; CDR3nt: TGTGCCAGTAGCATCCTGCCGGGACTAGCGGGGGGGCTGGATGAGCAGTTCTTC
v_gene: TRBV30; j_gene: TRBJ1-1; d_gene: -; abundance: -; CDR3aa: CAWSVLVWNTEAFF; CDR3nt: TGTGCCTGGAGTGTACTAGTGTGGAACACTGAAGCTTTCTTT
v_gene: TRBV21-1; j_gene: TRBJ1-6; d_gene: -; abundance: -; CDR3aa: CASSTGQGRNSPLHF; CDR3nt: TGTGCCAGCAGCACTGGACAGGGGAGGAATTCACCCCTCCACTTT
v_gene: TRBV7-8; j_gene: TRBJ2-5; d_gene: TRBD1; abundance: -; CDR3aa: CASSRDRGVWETQYF; CDR3nt: TGTGCCAGCAGTAGAGACAGGGGAGTTTGGGAGACCCAGTACTTC
v_gene: TRBV13; j_gene: TRBJ2-7; d_gene: -; abundance: -; CDR3aa: CASSPGLASNYEQYF; CDR3nt: TGTGCCAGCAGCCCGGGACTGGCTTCAAACTACGAGCAGTACTTC
v_gene: TRBV5-4; j_gene: TRBJ2-3; d_gene: TRBD2; abundance: -; CDR3aa: CASSQKRGPSTDTQYF; CDR3nt: TGTGCCAGCAGCCAGAAGCGGGGGCCAAGCACAGATACGCAGTATTTT
v_gene: TRBV24-1; j_gene: TRBJ2-2; d_gene: -; abundance: once; CDR3aa: CATSDNRDTGELFF; CDR3nt: TGTGCCACCAGTGACAACAGAGACACCGGGGAGCTGTTTTTT
v_gene: TRBV2; j_gene: TRBJ2-2; d_gene: TRBD2; abundance: -; CDR3aa: CASSLSGGHVTGELFF; CDR3nt: TGTGCCAGCAGTCTTAGCGGGGGCCACGTCACCGGGGAGCTGTTTTTT
v_gene: TRBV7-3; j_gene: TRBJ2-1; d_gene: TRBD2; abundance: -; CDR3aa: CASSLLAGGPNEQFF; CDR3nt: TGTGCCAGCAGCCTACTAGCGGGGGGGCCGAATGAGCAGTTCTTC
v_gene: TRBV6-5; j_gene: TRBJ2-1; d_gene: -; abundance: -; CDR3aa: CASTMRQGSLREQFF; CDR3nt: TGTGCCAGCACTATGCGTCAGGGTTCCCTAAGGGAGCAGTTCTTC
v_gene: TRBV9; j_gene: TRBJ1-1; d_gene: TRBD1; abundance: -; CDR3aa: CASSRQGGTEAFF; CDR3nt: TGTGCCAGCAGCCGACAGGGGGGGACTGAAGCTTTCTTT
v_gene: TRBV4-1; j_gene: TRBJ1-2; d_gene: TRBD1; abundance: -; CDR3aa: CASSQEWSGTGFGYTF; CDR3nt: TGCGCCAGCAGCCAAGAGTGGTCCGGGACAGGTTTTGGCTACACCTTC
v_gene: TRBV28; j_gene: TRBJ1-5; d_gene: -; abundance: once; CDR3aa: CASSLFGGVGDQPQHF; CDR3nt: TGTGCCAGCAGTTTATTCGGGGGGGTAGGTGATCAGCCCCAGCATTTT
v_gene: TRBV7-3; j_gene: TRBJ2-5; d_gene: TRBD1; abundance: once; CDR3aa: CASSPTGMETQYF; CDR3nt: TGTGCCAGCAGTCCGACAGGGATGGAGACCCAGTACTTC
v_gene: TRBV28; j_gene: TRBJ1-2; d_gene: TRBD1; abundance: many; CDR3aa: CASKGQTETYGYTF; CDR3nt: TGTGCCAGTAAGGGACAGACCGAAACCTATGGCTACACCTTC
v_gene: TRBV10-3; j_gene: TRBJ2-7; d_gene: TRBD1; abundance: -; CDR3aa: CAISKTGDSSYEQYF; CDR3nt: TGTGCCATCAGTAAGACAGGGGATAGCTCCTACGAGCAGTACTTC
v_gene: TRBV6-5; j_gene: TRBJ2-7; d_gene: TRBD1; abundance: -; CDR3aa: CASNKAGTDEQYF; CDR3nt: TGTGCCAGCAACAAGGCCGGGACAGACGAGCAGTACTTC
v_gene: TRBV9; j_gene: TRBJ2-3; d_gene: TRBD2; abundance: few; CDR3aa: CASSLGLAPDTQYF; CDR3nt: TGTGCCAGCAGCTTAGGACTAGCGCCAGATACGCAGTATTTT
v_gene: TRBV29-1; j_gene: TRBJ1-5; d_gene: -; abundance: -; CDR3aa: CSVALTSDSNQPQHF; CDR3nt: TGCAGCGTGGCCCTGACATCAGATAGCAATCAGCCCCAGCATTTT
v_gene: TRBV9; j_gene: TRBJ2-7; d_gene: -; abundance: -; CDR3aa: CASSVNTGSGYEQYF; CDR3nt: TGTGCCAGCAGCGTAAATACAGGGTCTGGATACGAGCAGTACTTC
v_gene: TRBV7-9; j_gene: TRBJ2-1; d_gene: TRBD1; abundance: -; CDR3aa: CASIRLTGAGDNEQFF; CDR3nt: TGTGCCAGCATCCGACTGACAGGGGCGGGTGACAATGAGCAGTTCTTC
v_gene: TRBV19; j_gene: TRBJ2-3; d_gene: TRBD1; abundance: -; CDR3aa: CASSLDRVVGTQYF; CDR3nt: TGTGCCAGTAGCCTGGACAGGGTGGTGGGTACGCAGTATTTT
v_gene: TRBV28; j_gene: TRBJ2-4; d_gene: TRBD2; abundance: -; CDR3aa: CASSRGGGNIQYF; CDR3nt: TGTGCCAGCAGCCGCGGGGGAGGAAACATTCAGTACTTC
v_gene: TRBV19; j_gene: TRBJ2-3; d_gene: TRBD2; abundance: -; CDR3aa: CASSADPGGGPDTQYF; CDR3nt: TGTGCCAGTAGTGCCGATCCCGGGGGGGGCCCCGATACGCAGTATTTT
v_gene: TRBV28; j_gene: TRBJ2-7; d_gene: TRBD1; abundance: once; CDR3aa: CASGDRKTYEQYF; CDR3nt: TGTGCCAGCGGGGACAGGAAAACGTACGAGCAGTACTTC
v_gene: TRBV2; j_gene: TRBJ1-2; d_gene: -; abundance: -; CDR3aa: CASRVRGGNGYTF; CDR3nt: TGTGCCAGCAGGGTAAGGGGAGGGAACGGCTACACCTTC
v_gene: TRBV21-1; j_gene: TRBJ1-6; d_gene: -; abundance: -; CDR3aa: CASSAPGSSNSPLHF; CDR3nt: TGTGCCAGCAGCGCTCCGGGATCCTCTAATTCACCCCTCCACTTT
v_gene: TRBV18; j_gene: TRBJ2-5; d_gene: -; abundance: -; CDR3aa: CASSPGVGETQYF; CDR3nt: TGTGCCAGCTCACCAGGAGTGGGAGAGACCCAGTACTTC
v_gene: TRBV12-3/TRBV12-4; j_gene: TRBJ2-2; d_gene: -; abundance: -; CDR3aa: CASRLGIGELFF; CDR3nt: TGTGCCAGCAGACTAGGGATCGGGGAGCTGTTTTTT
v_gene: TRBV4-1; j_gene: TRBJ2-3; d_gene: -; abundance: -; CDR3aa: CASSQDASIGTRSTDTQYF; CDR3nt: TGCGCCAGCAGCCAAGACGCTTCGATCGGGACTCGGAGCACAGATACGCAGTATTTT
v_gene: TRBV2; j_gene: TRBJ2-5; d_gene: TRBD1; abundance: -; CDR3aa: CASSRGLSETQYF; CDR3nt: TGTGCCAGCAGCAGGGGGCTATCAGAGACCCAGTACTTC
v_gene: TRBV3-1/TRBV3-2; j_gene: TRBJ2-1; d_gene: -; abundance: -; CDR3aa: CASSQRGSNEQFF; CDR3nt: TGTGCCAGCAGTCAAAGGGGAAGCAATGAGCAGTTCTTC